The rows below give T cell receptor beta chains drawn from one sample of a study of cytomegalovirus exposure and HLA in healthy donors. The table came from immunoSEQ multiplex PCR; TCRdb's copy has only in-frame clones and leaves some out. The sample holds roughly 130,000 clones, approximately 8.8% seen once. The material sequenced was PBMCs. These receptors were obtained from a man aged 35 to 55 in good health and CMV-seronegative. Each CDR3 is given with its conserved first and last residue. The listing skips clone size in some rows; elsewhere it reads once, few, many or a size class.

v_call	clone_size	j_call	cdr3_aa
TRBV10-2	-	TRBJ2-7	CASSHTTGTYEQYF
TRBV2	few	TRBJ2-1	CASTWRNEQFF
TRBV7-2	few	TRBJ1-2	CASSLRVGADYGYTF
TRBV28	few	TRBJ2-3	CASSLLGADTQYF
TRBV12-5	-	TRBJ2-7	CASGYQTRGEQYF
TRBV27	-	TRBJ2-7	CASSRDRGRVYEQYF
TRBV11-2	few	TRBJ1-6	CASTPGGGSPLHF
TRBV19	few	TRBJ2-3	CASSIERATASTDTQYF
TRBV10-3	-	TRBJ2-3	CAISDGTSGVTDTQYF
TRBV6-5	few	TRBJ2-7	CASRMRDRDYEQYF
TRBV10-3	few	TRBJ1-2	CAISEGQGANYGYTF
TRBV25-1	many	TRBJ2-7	CASSLSTGKGYEQYF
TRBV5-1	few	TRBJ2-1	CASSLFPSGSYNEQFF